The 25 T cell receptor beta chains presented below share a single source sample, sequenced in a study of regulatory T cells. Findings and caveats of the study: Hydrophobic residues at CDR3 positions 6 and 7 were enriched in conventional CD4+ T cells of CD3G-deficient patients.

Amplification used 52 TRBV primers and 13 TRBJ primers. The data were produced by immunoSEQ multiplex PCR, yet TCRdb's version contains in-frame clones alone and is incomplete. The repertoire includes 20,000 to 25,000 clones, about 88% of them detected once, and about 1.3% sits in the top ten. The antigens for these receptors are not known. The specimen sequenced was conventional CD4+ T cells sorted from blood. All receptors derive from a child aged 10-17 years with CD3G deficiency.

Details on this clone: In the same sample, other DNA sequences code for this CDR3. The J gene is TRBJ1-1, the V gene TRBV7-9; possibly TRBD1 for D (6 bases). Germline assignment: CDR1 SEHNR and CDR2 FQNEAQ (reference sequence). CDR3 length equals 13 residues. The V gene lost 5 bases and the J gene lost 1 base, with 8 bases spanning the gap. The CDR3 here is CASSLTGNTEAFF. The DNA of the CDR3 is TGTGCCAGCAGCCTGACAGGGAACACTGAAGCTTTCTTT.

The chain carries TRBV5-1 and TRBJ2-1, with 10 bases aligning to TRBD1. With V trimmed by 4 bases and J by 9 bases, 7 bases remained unmatched. CDR3 length: 14 residues. Germline V gives CDR1 SGHRS, CDR2 YFSETQ. The CDR3 DNA is TGCGCCAGCAGCCCGGGACAGGGGCTTGGTGAGCAGTTCTTC. Encoded protein: CASSPGQGLGEQFF.

The CDR3 nucleotides read TGTGCCAGCAGCTACGGGGCAGGTGGTTCCTACGAGCAGTACTTC. This codes for CASSYGAGGSYEQYF. The chain carries TRBV7-9 and TRBJ2-7; the D gene could be TRBD1 or TRBD2 (5 bases each). CDR1 and CDR2 from the germline V gene are SEHNR and FQNEAQ (reference sequence). The CDR3 consists of 15 residues. Trimming shortened V by 4 bases and J by 1 base, and 14 bases separated the two germline ends.

The genes are TRBV28 and TRBJ2-2; TRBD2 aligns across 8 bases. Per the germline V gene, CDR1 is MDHEN and CDR2 is SYDVKM. This CDR3 spans 13 amino acids. Written as DNA, the CDR3 is TGTGCTTCGGGGACTAGGGTAACCGGGGAGCTGTTTTTT. Amino acid sequence: CASGTRVTGELFF.

The gene calls are TRBV28 and TRBJ2-7; tentative D call: TRBD2 (6 bases). The germline V gene encodes CDR1 MDHEN and CDR2 SYDVKM. Trimming pared 5 bases from V and 3 bases from J, leaving 14 bases between. The CDR3 is 14 amino acids. CDR3 loop: CASSSLGSHYEQYF. The CDR3, as DNA: TGTGCCAGCAGTAGCCTCGGGAGCCACTACGAGCAGTACTTC.

The chain recombines TRBV10-2 with TRBJ2-6, with D unclear. Trimming stripped 5 bases from V and 5 bases from J, with 22 bases between. CDR3 length: 18 amino acids. Per the germline V gene, CDR1 is WSHSY and CDR2 is SAAADI. CDR3 nucleotides: TGCGCCAGCAGTATTGAGCACACTTCTAACAGTCGGGCCAACGTCCTGACTTTC. This gives the protein CASSIEHTSNSRANVLTF.

This clone has just one count. One junction end disagrees with the germline gene, perhaps due to a read error. The J gene is TRBJ1-1, the V gene TRBV6-1; D is ambiguous. The CDR3 length is 14 residues. CDR1 and CDR2 (germline): MNHNS, SASEGT. The CDR3 spells CASSEMTPNAEAFF. The DNA of the CDR3 is TGTGCCAGCAGTGAGATGACACCGAACGCTGAAGCTTTCTTT.

The chain joins TRBV7-9 to TRBJ2-3; D is unclear. CDR1 and CDR2 (germline): SEHNR, FQNEAQ (reference sequence). This CDR3 is built from 14 residues. V was shortened by 3 bases and J by 1 base, with 8 bases between the two germline ends. CDR3 in DNA: TGTGCCAGCAGCTTTGATTCCCGCACAGATACGCAGTATTTT. This encodes CASSFDSRTDTQYF.

The chain couples TRBV28 to TRBJ2-4, with D perhaps TRBD1 or TRBD2 (5 bases each). Deletions cut 5 bases from V and 8 bases from J, with 13 bases between. The CDR3 length is 13 residues. Germline V lookup: CDR1 MDHEN, CDR2 SYDVKM. The CDR3 coding sequence is TGTGCCAGCAGTACTGGGGGTGGAGACATTCAGTACTTC. Protein product: CASSTGGGDIQYF.

This clone was detected only a few times. The chain links TRBV6-1 to TRBJ2-7; D might be TRBD1 or TRBD2, each matching 5 bases. Germline CDR1 is MNHNS and CDR2 is SASEGT. V was trimmed by 5 bases and J by 7 bases, leaving 18 bases between them. The CDR3 loop spans 14 amino acids. CDR3 residues: CASSPGTAEKEQYF. DNA for the CDR3: TGTGCCAGCAGTCCCGGGACCGCGGAGAAAGAGCAGTACTTC.

About this clone itself: One end of the junction is discordant with germline, which a read error may explain. The chain employs TRBV13 and TRBJ2-1; D is perhaps TRBD1 (5 bases). From germline, CDR1 is PRHDT and CDR2 FYEKMQ (reference sequence). CDR3 size: 14 residues. Here the CDR3 reads CASSLTGRENGQFF. CDR3 nucleotides: TGTGCCAGCAGCTTAACGGGCAGGGAAAATGGGCAGTTCTTC.

CDR3 region: CAIGRGDEQYF. The CDR3 nucleotides read TGTGCCATCGGCCGGGGGGACGAGCAGTACTTC. The chain has TRBV10-3 and TRBJ2-7, with 7 positions matching TRBD2. The CDR3 runs to 11 residues. Per the germline V gene, CDR1 is ENHRY and CDR2 is SYGVKD. The ends lost 8 bases at V and 5 bases at J; junction bases unmatched: 3.

In its sample, this clone was seen once. The CDR3 DNA follows: TGTGCCAGCAGCTCTAGGGGCAGGGGGAGGAGGTACACTGAAGCTTTCTTT. Translation: CASSSRGRGRRYTEAFF. The rearrangement joins TRBV28 to TRBJ1-1; 7 nucleotides line up with TRBD1. The CDR3 consists of 17 residues. Per germline, CDR1 MDHEN and CDR2 SYDVKM. With V trimmed by 6 bases and J by 3 bases, 16 bases remained unmatched.

The chain has TRBV6-6 and TRBJ2-6; D is unclear. V was cut by 8 bases and J by 0 bases, with 11 bases left in between. Germline CDR1 MNHNY, CDR2 SVGAGI (reference sequence). The CDR3 extends over 15 amino acids. The CDR3 nucleotides read TGTGCCAGCCGGTTAGAATCCTCTGGGGCCAACGTCCTGACTTTC. Its protein product is CASRLESSGANVLTF.

J is TRBJ2-1 and V is TRBV28; D is perhaps TRBD2 (6 bases). Trimming cost V 0 bases and J 4 bases, with 10 bases left between them. The CDR3 covers 15 residues. Germline V gives CDR1 MDHEN, CDR2 SYDVKM. The CDR3 DNA reads TGTGCCAGCAGTTTATGGAGGGCGGGGTACAATGAGCAGTTCTTC. It is translated as CASSLWRAGYNEQFF.

The V call is TRBV25-1, the J call TRBJ2-2; D uncertain. The CDR3 runs to 13 residues. With 2 bases removed from V and 1 base from J, the gap between germline ends came to 2 bases. Germline CDR1 and CDR2: MGHDK and SYGVNS. CDR3 bases: TGTGCCAGCAGTGAAAAGAACACCGGGGAGCTGTTTTTT. Its translation is CASSEKNTGELFF.

This chain joins TRBV28 and TRBJ2-1; D might be TRBD2 (6 bases). Trimming removed 5 bases at V and 6 bases at J, with 17 bases between. CDR1 is MDHEN and CDR2 is SYDVKM in the germline V gene. The CDR3 covers 15 residues. In nucleotides, the CDR3 is TGTGCCAGCAGTCCCCCGACGGGACTTTCCAATGAGCAGTTCTTC. It specifies CASSPPTGLSNEQFF.

The chain links TRBV6-1 to TRBJ1-2, with D unresolved. The germline V gene encodes CDR1 MNHNS and CDR2 SASEGT. V lost 3 bases to trimming and J lost 2 bases, with 10 bases between them. The CDR3 consists of 14 residues. DNA for the CDR3: TGTGCCAGCAGTGACTTGAATGGAAACTATGGCTACACCTTC. Protein product: CASSDLNGNYGYTF.

This clone was seen a handful of times. V usage is TRBV28 and J usage is TRBJ1-2; D ambiguous. From germline, CDR1 is MDHEN and CDR2 SYDVKM. V lost 5 bases and J 4 bases, leaving 14 bases between the germline ends. The CDR3 consists of 14 residues. Written as DNA, the CDR3 is TGTGCCAGCAGTCCTGCGGCAGTTCGCTATGGCTACACCTTC. It codes for CASSPAAVRYGYTF.

This clone was observed a handful of times. The V call is TRBV6-1, the J call TRBJ2-7; D remains ambiguous. Germline CDR1 and CDR2: MNHNS and SASEGT. Trimming pared 5 bases from V and 3 bases from J, leaving 17 bases between. The CDR3 totals 15 residues. CDR3 region: CASSLGSTGGYEQYF. CDR3 bases: TGTGCCAGCAGTTTGGGTTCGACTGGTGGCTACGAGCAGTACTTC.

The chain uses TRBV11-2 and TRBJ2-2; no firm D call. Trimming cost V 3 bases and J 2 bases, with 16 bases left between them. The CDR3 length is 17 residues. Per the germline V gene, CDR1 is SGHAT and CDR2 is FQNNGV. The CDR3 DNA is TGTGCCAGCAGCTTCGGATTTGGGGTGGGAAACACCGGGGAGCTGTTTTTT. As protein: CASSFGFGVGNTGELFF.

This chain uses TRBV6-5 with TRBJ2-7; the match to TRBD2 covers 9 bases. The J segment lost 8 bases and the V segment lost 5 bases, leaving 7 bases of the junction unmatched. Germline CDR1 MNHEY, CDR2 SVGAGI. This CDR3 is built from 13 residues. The CDR3 is CASSPGLALKQYF. As DNA, the CDR3 is TGTGCCAGCAGTCCGGGACTAGCCCTAAAGCAGTACTTC.

This chain links TRBV11-2 with TRBJ1-1; no clear D gene. The CDR3 contains 13 residues. Germline V gives CDR1 SGHAT, CDR2 FQNNGV. The ends were cut back, 3 bases at V and 5 bases at J, with 10 bases in the middle. As DNA, the CDR3 is TGTGCCAGCAGCTTTAAGGGTGGGACTGAAGCTTTCTTT. Translated: CASSFKGGTEAFF.

The chain recombines TRBV7-8 with TRBJ2-7; TRBD2 agrees at 10 bases. This CDR3 has 15 amino acids. J was trimmed by 2 bases and V by 1 base; bases with no gene match: 2. CDR1 and CDR2 (germline): SGHVS, FQNEAQ. This CDR3 is CASSLGGTSAYEQYF. The DNA for the CDR3 is TGTGCCAGCAGCTTAGGGGGGACTAGCGCCTACGAGCAGTACTTC.

The chain recombines TRBV6-1 with TRBJ1-5, with D unclear. This CDR3 comprises 15 residues. Germline CDR1 MNHNS, CDR2 SASEGT. The V gene lost 2 bases and the J gene lost 3 bases, with 11 bases spanning the gap. For the CDR3, the DNA is TGTGCCAGCAGTGAAACGGCAGGACTCAATCAGCCCCAGCATTTT. Residues: CASSETAGLNQPQHF.